Included here is one T cell receptor (beta chain) sequence, with context. Original processing notes: Amplification of reference gene primers provided the estimated nucleated cell counts. Using immunoSEQ multiplex PCR, the repertoire was profiled, and TCRdb retains in-frame clones only, with some absent. Clone size and the V and J calls come from that table; the DNA yielded D and trimming. The table has 110,000 or so clones, about 80% seen once; the top ten hold 5.5% to 8%. Per the germline V gene, CDR1 is MNHNS and CDR2 is SASEGT. The CDR3 length is 16 residues. Trimming removed 1 base from V and 4 bases from J; junction bases left unmatched: 4. The data derive from a study of blood T cell repertoires in COVID-19. Across the study: Some COVID-19 samples were acute and others convalescent; all came from the United States, Italy and Spain. From T cells, B-cell-depleted T cells, or PBMCs came the material, which was cDNA or gDNA.

The sequenced material came from peripheral blood. The sequence derives from a woman aged 50 to 60 with acute or convalescent COVID-19. The chain links TRBV6-1 to TRBJ1-5; 10 positions match TRBD1. The DNA for the CDR3 is TGTGCCAGCAGTGAAGGGTGGGGACAGGGGAATCAGCCCCAGCATTTT. It translates to CASSEGWGQGNQPQHF.